Below, one T cell receptor (beta chain) is given with its context. Data came from immunoSEQ multiplex PCR; TCRdb stores just in-frame clones and leaves some out. In the table there are some 100,000 clones, 83% of which are singletons. Regarding time point: baseline, week 1 (first vaccination visit). The treatment denotes: pre-vaccination baseline after standard-of-care therapy. The CDR3 covers 17 residues. The germline V gene encodes CDR1 KGHSH and CDR2 LQKENI. V lost 4 bases and J lost 4; bases outside the gene matches: 13. These data come from a study of a mutant IDH1 vaccine in newly diagnosed glioma.

Source: PBMCs, taken from a glioma patient treated with radiotherapy, temozolomide or both. The gene calls are TRBV18 and TRBJ1-5; 7 nucleotides line up with TRBD1. The sequence was obtained from a woman aged 45-59 years with glioma. Here the CDR3 reads CASSLRQGGGPNQPQHF. CDR3 DNA: TGTGCCAGCTCACTTCGACAGGGTGGCGGACCTAATCAGCCCCAGCATTTT.